This entry is about one T cell receptor beta chain. This clone was seen at least ten times. Its antigen remains undetermined. No much larger clone exists at a distance of one base, and base qualities are not known. The library was made by the immunoSEQ multiplex PCR assay. The table comes from immuneACCESS by way of TCRdb, which keeps in-frame sequences with V and J called. Part of the clones is missing from these tables; in studies checked, under half for an unresolved V gene and the rest for unknown reasons. The sample table holds 100,000 to 150,000 clones, of which roughly 87% were seen once. Under 2% of the sample lies in the top ten. Inclusive of the bounding cysteine and phenylalanine, the CDR3 is 13 residues long. The DNA shown is the 39-base CDR3, in frame from base 1. Trimming leaves V shorter by 7 bases and J shorter by 5 bases, with the junction holding 7 bases beyond the gene matches. The data originate from a study of control samples from healthy donors and cancer patients (dated by TCRdb to 2020 to 2021).

The source material was blood. The TCR sequence derives from a man aged 18 to 30 in good health. The V and J segments used are TRBV23-1 and TRBJ2-7; the central 8 bases match TRBD2. TRBV23-1 is treated as an ORF (open reading frame) with a function not yet certain. The bases are TGCGCCAGCAAAAGCGGGAGCGACGACGAGCAGTACTTC. It is translated as CASKSGSDDEQYF.